The present T cell receptor (beta chain) was sequenced within a study of T cell responses to AZD1222 COVID-19 vaccine. In the study overall: Second-dose intervals of approximately 4 or approximately 12 weeks were pooled.

The assay was immunoSEQ multiplex PCR, and TCRdb's table has in-frame clones only and misses some. The sample contains some 100,000 clones, roughly 91% of which appear only once. Study observations and caveats: Spike-specific TCRs gained breadth and depth after people received two AZD1222 doses. Dominant CD4 TCR responses targeted spike regions 160-218 and 743-854.

CDR1 is SGHAT, CDR2 FQNNGV, per germline. The CDR3 has 18 amino acids. The V end was cut by 8 bases, the J end by 0 bases, with 26 bases between. In regard to this clone: Antigen unknown.

The V and J genes are TRBV11-2 and TRBJ2-7; weak D call: TRBD2 (10 bases). The material was peripheral blood, obtained on day 0 of AZD1222 vaccination. This sequence was found in an adult in good health. The CDR3 nucleotides read TGTGCCAGCCGAAAGGACAGGGGACTAGCGAGAGCCTCCTACGAGCAGTACTTC. This codes for CASRKDRGLARASYEQYF. Combining the CDR3 with reference TRBV11-2 and TRBJ2-7 gives the whole variable domain EAGVAQSPRYKIIEKRQSVAFWCNPISGHATLYWYQQILGQGPKLLIQFQNNGVVDDSQLPKDRFSAERLKGVDSTLKIQPAKLEDSAVYLCASRKDRGLARASYEQYFGPGTRLTVT.